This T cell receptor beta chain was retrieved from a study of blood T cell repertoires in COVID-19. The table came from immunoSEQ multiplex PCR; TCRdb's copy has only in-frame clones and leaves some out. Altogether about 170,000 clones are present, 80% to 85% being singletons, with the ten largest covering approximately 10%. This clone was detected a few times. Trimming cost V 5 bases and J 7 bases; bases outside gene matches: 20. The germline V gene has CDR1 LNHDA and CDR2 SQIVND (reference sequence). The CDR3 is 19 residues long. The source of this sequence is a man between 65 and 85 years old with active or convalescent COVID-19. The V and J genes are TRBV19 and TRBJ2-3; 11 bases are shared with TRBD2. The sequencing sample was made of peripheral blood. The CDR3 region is CASSPTSGRFSWGLNTQYF. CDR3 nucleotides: TGTGCCAGTAGTCCTACTAGCGGGAGATTCTCTTGGGGGTTGAATACGCAGTATTTT. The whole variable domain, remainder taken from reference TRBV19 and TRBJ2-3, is DGGITQSPKYLFRKEGQNVTLSCEQNLNHDAMYWYRQDPGQGLRLIYYSQIVNDFQKGDIAEGYSVSREKKESFPLTVTSAQKNPTAFYLCASSPTSGRFSWGLNTQYFGPGTRLTVL.